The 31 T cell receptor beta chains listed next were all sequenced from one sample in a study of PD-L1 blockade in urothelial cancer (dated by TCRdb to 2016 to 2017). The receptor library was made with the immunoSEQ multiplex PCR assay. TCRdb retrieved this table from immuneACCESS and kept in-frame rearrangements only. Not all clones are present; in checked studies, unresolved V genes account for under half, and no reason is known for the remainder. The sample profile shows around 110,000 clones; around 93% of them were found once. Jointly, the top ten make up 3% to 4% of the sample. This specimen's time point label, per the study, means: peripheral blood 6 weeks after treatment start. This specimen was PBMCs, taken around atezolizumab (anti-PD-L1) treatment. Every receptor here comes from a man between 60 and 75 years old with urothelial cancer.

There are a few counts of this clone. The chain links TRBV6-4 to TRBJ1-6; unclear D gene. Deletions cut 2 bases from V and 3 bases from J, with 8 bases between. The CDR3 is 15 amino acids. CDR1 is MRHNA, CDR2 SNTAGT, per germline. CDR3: CASSDEGGYNSPLHF. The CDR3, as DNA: TGTGCCAGCAGTGACGAGGGAGGCTATAATTCACCCCTCCACTTT.

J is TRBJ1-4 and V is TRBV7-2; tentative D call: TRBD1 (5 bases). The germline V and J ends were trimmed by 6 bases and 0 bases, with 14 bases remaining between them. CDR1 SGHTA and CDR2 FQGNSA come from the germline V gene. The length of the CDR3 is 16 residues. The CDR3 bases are TGTGCCAGCAGAAGTAGCGGGGCAGCAACTAATGAAAAACTGTTTTTT. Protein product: CASRSSGAATNEKLFF. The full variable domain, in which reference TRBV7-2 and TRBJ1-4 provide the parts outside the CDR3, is GAGVSQSPSNKVTEKGKDVELRCDPISGHTALYWYRQSLGQGLEFLIYFQGNSAPDKSGLPSDRFSAERTGGSVSTLTIQRTQQEDSAVYLCASRSSGAATNEKLFFGSGTQLSVL.

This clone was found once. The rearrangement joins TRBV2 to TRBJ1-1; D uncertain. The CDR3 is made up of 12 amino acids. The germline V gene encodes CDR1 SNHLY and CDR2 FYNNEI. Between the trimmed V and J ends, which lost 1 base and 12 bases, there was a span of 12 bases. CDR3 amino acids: CASSEVWSGTFF. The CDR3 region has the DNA TGTGCCAGCAGTGAAGTGTGGTCCGGGACTTTCTTT.

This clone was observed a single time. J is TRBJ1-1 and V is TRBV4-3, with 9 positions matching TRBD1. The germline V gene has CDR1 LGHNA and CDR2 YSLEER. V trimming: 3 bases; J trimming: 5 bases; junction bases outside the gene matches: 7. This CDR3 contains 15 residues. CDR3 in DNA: TGCGCCAGCAGCCAGGATGGACAGGGGTTGACTGAAGCTTTCTTT. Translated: CASSQDGQGLTEAFF.

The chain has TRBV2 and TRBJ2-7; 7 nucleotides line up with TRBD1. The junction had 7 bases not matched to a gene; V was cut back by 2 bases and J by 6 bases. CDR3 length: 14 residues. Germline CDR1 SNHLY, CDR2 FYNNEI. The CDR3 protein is CASSEPGTESEQYF. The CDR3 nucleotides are TGTGCCAGCAGTGAACCCGGGACAGAGAGCGAGCAGTACTTC.

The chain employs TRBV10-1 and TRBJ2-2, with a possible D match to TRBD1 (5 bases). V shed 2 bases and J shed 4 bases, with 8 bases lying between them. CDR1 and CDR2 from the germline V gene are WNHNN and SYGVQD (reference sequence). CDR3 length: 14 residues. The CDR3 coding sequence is TGCGCCAGCAGTGAGAGGACAACCACCGGGGAGCTGTTTTTT. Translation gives CASSERTTTGELFF.

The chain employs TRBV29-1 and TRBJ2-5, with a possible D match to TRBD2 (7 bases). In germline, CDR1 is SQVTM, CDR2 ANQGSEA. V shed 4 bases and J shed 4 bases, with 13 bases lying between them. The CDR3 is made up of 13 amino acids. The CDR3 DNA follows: TGCAGCGTTGGGGGGGGGCAGGTAGAGACCCAGTACTTC. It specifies CSVGGGQVETQYF.

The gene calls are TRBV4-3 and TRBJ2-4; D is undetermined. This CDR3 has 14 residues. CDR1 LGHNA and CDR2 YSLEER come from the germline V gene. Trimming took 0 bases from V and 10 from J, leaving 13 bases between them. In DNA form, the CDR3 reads TGCGCCAGCAGCCAAGACCCAGGAAGTACGATTCAGTACTTC. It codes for CASSQDPGSTIQYF.

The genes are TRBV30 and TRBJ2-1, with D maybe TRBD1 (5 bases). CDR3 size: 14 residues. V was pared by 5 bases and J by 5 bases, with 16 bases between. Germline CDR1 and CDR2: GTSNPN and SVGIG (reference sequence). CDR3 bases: TGTGCCTGGCGCACCTGGGGCGCCAACAATGAGCAGTTCTTC. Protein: CAWRTWGANNEQFF.

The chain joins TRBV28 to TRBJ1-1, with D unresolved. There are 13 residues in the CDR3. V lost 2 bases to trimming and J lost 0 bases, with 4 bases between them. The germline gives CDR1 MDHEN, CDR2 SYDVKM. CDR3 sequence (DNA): TGTGCCAGCAGTTTACAGTTGAACACTGAAGCTTTCTTT. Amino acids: CASSLQLNTEAFF.

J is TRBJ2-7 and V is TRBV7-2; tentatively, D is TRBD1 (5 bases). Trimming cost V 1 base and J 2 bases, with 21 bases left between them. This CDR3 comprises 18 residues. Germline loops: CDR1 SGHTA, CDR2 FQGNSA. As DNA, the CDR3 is TGTGCCAGCAGCTTAGACAGGATCTGGTCCTTCAATGCCTACGAGCAGTACTTC. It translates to CASSLDRIWSFNAYEQYF.

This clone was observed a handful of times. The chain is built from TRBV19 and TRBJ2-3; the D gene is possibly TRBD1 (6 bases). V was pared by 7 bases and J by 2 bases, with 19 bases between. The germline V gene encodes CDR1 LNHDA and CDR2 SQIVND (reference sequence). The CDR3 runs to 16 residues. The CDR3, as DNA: TGTGCCAGTACCGTGGGGGCACAATCCTCCACAGATACGCAGTATTTT. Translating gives CASTVGAQSSTDTQYF.

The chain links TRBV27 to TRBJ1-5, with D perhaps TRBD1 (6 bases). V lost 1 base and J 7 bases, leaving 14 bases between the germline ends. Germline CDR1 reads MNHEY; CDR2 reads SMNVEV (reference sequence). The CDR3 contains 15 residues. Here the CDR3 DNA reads TGTGCCAGCAGTTTATGGGGGCAGGGAGGGCAGCCCCAGCATTTT. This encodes CASSLWGQGGQPQHF.

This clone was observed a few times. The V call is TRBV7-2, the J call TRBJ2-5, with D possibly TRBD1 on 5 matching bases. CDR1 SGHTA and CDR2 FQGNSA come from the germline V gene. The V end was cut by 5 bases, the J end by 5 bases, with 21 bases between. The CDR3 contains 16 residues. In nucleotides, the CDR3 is TGTGCCAGCAGCGACAATATATTAGGGGTTCGGGAGACCCAGTACTTC. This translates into CASSDNILGVRETQYF. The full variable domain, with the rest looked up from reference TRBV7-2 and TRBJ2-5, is GAGVSQSPSNKVTEKGKDVELRCDPISGHTALYWYRQSLGQGLEFLIYFQGNSAPDKSGLPSDRFSAERTGGSVSTLTIQRTQQEDSAVYLCASSDNILGVRETQYFGPGTRLLVL.

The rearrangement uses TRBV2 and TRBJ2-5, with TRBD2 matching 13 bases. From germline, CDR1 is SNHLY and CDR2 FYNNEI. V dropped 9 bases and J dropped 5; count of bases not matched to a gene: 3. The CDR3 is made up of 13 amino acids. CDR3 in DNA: TGTGCCAGTGGGACTAGCGGGGCCGAGACCCAGTACTTC. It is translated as CASGTSGAETQYF.

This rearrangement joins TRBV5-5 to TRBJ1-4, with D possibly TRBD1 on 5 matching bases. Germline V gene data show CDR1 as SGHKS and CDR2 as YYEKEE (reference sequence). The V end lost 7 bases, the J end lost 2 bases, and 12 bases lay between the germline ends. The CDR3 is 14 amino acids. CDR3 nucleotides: TGTGCCAGCCGGGGGTCGTCCACTAATGAAAAACTGTTTTTT. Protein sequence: CASRGSSTNEKLFF.

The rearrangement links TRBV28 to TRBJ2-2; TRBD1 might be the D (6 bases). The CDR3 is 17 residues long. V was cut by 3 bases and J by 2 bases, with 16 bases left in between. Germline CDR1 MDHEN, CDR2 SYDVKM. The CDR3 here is CASSFWSRTVNTGELFF. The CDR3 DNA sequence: TGTGCCAGCAGTTTTTGGAGCAGGACAGTAAACACCGGGGAGCTGTTTTTT.

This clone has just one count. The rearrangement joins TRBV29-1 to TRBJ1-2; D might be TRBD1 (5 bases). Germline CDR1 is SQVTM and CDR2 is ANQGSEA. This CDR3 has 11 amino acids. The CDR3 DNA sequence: TGCTCTGTTGGGACTACCTATGGCTACACCTTC. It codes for CSVGTTYGYTF.

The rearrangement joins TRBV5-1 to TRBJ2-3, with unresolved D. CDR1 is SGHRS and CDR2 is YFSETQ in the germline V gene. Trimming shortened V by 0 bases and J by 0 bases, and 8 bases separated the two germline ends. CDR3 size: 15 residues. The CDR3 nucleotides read TGCGCCAGCAGCTTGGGCGGATCTAGCACAGATACGCAGTATTTT. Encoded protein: CASSLGGSSTDTQYF.

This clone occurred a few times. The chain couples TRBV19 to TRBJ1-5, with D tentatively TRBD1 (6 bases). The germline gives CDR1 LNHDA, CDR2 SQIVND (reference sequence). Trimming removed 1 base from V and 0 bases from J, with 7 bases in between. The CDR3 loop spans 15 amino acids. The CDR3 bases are TGTGCCAGTAGTATAGCGGACAGTAGCAATCAGCCCCAGCATTTT. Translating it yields CASSIADSSNQPQHF.

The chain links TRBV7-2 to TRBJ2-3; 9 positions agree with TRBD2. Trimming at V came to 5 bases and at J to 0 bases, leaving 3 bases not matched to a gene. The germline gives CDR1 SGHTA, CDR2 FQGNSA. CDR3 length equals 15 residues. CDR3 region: CASSLLAGSTDTQYF. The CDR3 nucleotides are TGTGCCAGCAGCCTTCTAGCGGGAAGCACAGATACGCAGTATTTT. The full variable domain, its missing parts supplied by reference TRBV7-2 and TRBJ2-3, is GAGVSQSPSNKVTEKGKDVELRCDPISGHTALYWYRQSLGQGLEFLIYFQGNSAPDKSGLPSDRFSAERTGGSVSTLTIQRTQQEDSAVYLCASSLLAGSTDTQYFGPGTRLTVL.

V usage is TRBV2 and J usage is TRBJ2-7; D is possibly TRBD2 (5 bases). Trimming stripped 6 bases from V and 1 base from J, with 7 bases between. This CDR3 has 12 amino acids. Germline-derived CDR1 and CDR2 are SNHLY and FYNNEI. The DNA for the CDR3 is TGTGCCAGCAGGGGAGATTCCTACGAGCAGTACTTC. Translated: CASRGDSYEQYF.

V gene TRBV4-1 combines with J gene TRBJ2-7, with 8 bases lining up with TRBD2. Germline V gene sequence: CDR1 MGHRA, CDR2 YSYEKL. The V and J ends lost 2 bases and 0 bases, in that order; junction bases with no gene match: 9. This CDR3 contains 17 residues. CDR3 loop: CASSQQSGSAPSYEQYF. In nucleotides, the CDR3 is TGCGCCAGCAGCCAACAGAGCGGGAGTGCCCCCTCCTACGAGCAGTACTTC.

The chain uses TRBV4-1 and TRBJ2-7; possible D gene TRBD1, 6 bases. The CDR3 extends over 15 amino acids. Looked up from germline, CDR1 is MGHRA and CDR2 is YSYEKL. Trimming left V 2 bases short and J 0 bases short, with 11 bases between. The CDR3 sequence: CASSQTGHGSYEQYF. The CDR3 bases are TGCGCCAGCAGCCAAACGGGACACGGCTCCTACGAGCAGTACTTC.

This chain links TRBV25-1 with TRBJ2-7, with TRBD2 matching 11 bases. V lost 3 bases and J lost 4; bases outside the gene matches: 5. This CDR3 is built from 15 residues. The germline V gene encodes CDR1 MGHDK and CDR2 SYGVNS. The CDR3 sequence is CASSDSLAGGYEQYF. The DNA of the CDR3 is TGTGCCAGCAGTGATTCCCTAGCGGGAGGTTACGAGCAGTACTTC.

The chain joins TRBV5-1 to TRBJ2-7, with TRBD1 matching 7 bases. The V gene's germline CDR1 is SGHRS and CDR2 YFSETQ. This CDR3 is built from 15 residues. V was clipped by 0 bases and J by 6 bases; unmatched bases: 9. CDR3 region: CASSLDPGQPSEQYF. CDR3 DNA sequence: TGCGCCAGCAGCTTGGACCCGGGACAGCCGAGCGAGCAGTACTTC. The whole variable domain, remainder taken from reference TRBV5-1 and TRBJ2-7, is KAGVTQTPRYLIKTRGQQVTLSCSPISGHRSVSWYQQTPGQGLQFLFEYFSETQRNKGNFPGRFSGRQFSNSRSEMNVSTLELGDSALYLCASSLDPGQPSEQYFGPGTRLTVT.

The CDR3 DNA sequence: TGTGCCAGCAGTTTCAGAGGACAGGGATCACCCCTCCACTTT. Translated: CASSFRGQGSPLHF. This chain uses TRBV6-5 with TRBJ1-6; 8 bases match TRBD1. CDR1 MNHEY and CDR2 SVGAGI come from the germline V gene. V was pared by 4 bases and J by 10 bases, with 6 bases of the junction left unmatched. The CDR3 has 14 residues.

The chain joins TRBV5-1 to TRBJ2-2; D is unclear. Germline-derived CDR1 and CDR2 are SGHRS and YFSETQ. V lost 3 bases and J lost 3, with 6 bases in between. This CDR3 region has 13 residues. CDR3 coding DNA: TGCGCCAGCAGCTCCCTAGACACCGGGGAGCTGTTTTTT. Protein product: CASSSLDTGELFF.

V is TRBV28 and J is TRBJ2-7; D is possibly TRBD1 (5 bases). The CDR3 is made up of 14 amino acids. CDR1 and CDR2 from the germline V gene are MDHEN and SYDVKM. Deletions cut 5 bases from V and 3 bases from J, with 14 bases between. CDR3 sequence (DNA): TGTGCCAGCAGTCCGAGGACAAGTATCTACGAGCAGTACTTC. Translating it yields CASSPRTSIYEQYF.

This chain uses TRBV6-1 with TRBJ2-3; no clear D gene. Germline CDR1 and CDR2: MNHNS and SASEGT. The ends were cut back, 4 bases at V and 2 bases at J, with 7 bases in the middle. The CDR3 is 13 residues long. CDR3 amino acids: CASSAGPTDTQYF. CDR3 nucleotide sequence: TGTGCCAGCAGTGCGGGTCCCACAGATACGCAGTATTTT.

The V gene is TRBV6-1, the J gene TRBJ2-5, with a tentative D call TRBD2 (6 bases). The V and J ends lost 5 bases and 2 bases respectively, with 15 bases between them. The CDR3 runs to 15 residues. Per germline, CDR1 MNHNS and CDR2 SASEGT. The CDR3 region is CASSSTAGPQETQYF. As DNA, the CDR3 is TGTGCCAGCAGTTCTACAGCGGGCCCACAAGAGACCCAGTACTTC.